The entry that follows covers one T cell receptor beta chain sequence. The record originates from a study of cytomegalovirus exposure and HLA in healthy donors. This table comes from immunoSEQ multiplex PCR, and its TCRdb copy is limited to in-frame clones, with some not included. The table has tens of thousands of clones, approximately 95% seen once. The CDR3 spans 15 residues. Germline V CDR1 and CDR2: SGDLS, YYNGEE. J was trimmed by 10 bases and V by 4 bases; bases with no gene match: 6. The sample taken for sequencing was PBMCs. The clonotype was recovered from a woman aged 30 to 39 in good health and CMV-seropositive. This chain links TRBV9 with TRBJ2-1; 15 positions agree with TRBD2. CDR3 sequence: CASSMGLAGGWEQFF. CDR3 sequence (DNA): TGTGCCAGCAGCATGGGACTAGCGGGAGGTTGGGAGCAGTTCTTC.